This T cell receptor (beta chain) was captured by sequencing in a study of cytomegalovirus exposure and HLA in healthy donors. Primers for the PCR totalled 60 Vbeta and 13 Jbeta. Repertoires were generated with immunoSEQ multiplex PCR, while TCRdb's copy carries only in-frame clones and drops some. The top ten hold less than 9% of the sample, which has fewer than 90,000 clones, over 60% seen once. Germline V gene lookup returns CDR1 KGHSH and CDR2 LQKENI. The CDR3 is 14 residues long. Trimming cost V 3 bases and J 1 base, with 10 bases left between them. This clonotype was obtained from a man aged 40-49 years in good health and CMV-seropositive. The V gene is TRBV18, the J gene TRBJ2-7; weak D call: TRBD1 (6 bases). Input material: PBMCs. Written as DNA, the CDR3 is TGTGCCAGCTCACCGCCGGACAGTTCCTACGAGCAGTACTTC. This translates into CASSPPDSSYEQYF.